This TCR beta chain was sequenced in a study of cytomegalovirus exposure and HLA in healthy donors (dated by TCRdb to the late 2010s). Background for the entire study: According to an earlier analysis of a few hundred of the donors, about 179 million T cells yielded 120 million or so unique TCR beta sequences and about 300 Gb of sequence data. The genetic ancestry cluster associated with self-reported Caucasian donors included 70% to 85% of the roughly 390 genotyped donors. Genome-wide SNP genotypes for about 65% of the roughly 700 donors were used in a later genetic analysis, which treated that subset as a discovery cohort. Donor age, sex, ethnicity and CMV serostatus were collected together with the repertoire data. Four to six DR-DQ haplotypes were handled as single units for association and clustering, since linkage in the cohort was strong. An early release that covered about 600 HLA-typed donors contained about 300 gigabases of sequencing data and tens of millions of unique TCR sequences. HLA typing included class I and class II loci at four-digit resolution. Using immunosequencing, the study profiled T cell repertoires from approximately 700 subjects and related those repertoires to cytomegalovirus serostatus. The study was designed to test whether signatures of past pathogen exposure could be identified by cataloging public T cell receptors. Typing coverage varied by locus: roughly 629-640 donors for A, B, C, DRB1 and DQB1; approximately 560 for DQA1; over 600 for DPA1; around 490 for DPB1. Rather than using new phenotypic data, the later analysis identified candidate immune exposures from TCR beta sequences and from how often those sequences occurred across donors. Across roughly 420 genotyped donors of the cohort, an average of about 220,000 unique TCR beta nucleotide sequences per donor were sequenced, and 15% to 20% of those sequences were non-productive. To predict cytomegalovirus infection status, the study combined high-throughput TCR immunosequencing, statistical association of individual TCRs with disease status, and machine learning. In an earlier analysis of a few hundred of the donors, high-throughput TCR beta sequencing was used to judge whether each TCR beta V gene segment behaved as functional or pseudogenic. A separate validation cohort of roughly 130 different subjects was used in addition to the approximately 640-subject first cohort. A later analysis re-analyzed previously published TCR beta repertoires from roughly 600 donors and added high-resolution HLA genotyping to study TCR occurrence patterns. Every discovery cohort repertoire had been produced on one sequencing platform. What the work shows at the level of the full study, not this receptor alone: Some IMGT-functional V segments, including TRBV6-2 and TRBV6-3, could not be told apart with the 87-base-pair reads, so those segments were excluded. According to a later analysis, most CMV-associated TCR beta chains appeared to be HLA-restricted, and the HLA associations seemed to be driven largely by CMV exposure. A later genetic analysis reported fewer N-insertions in productive TCRs among donors in an Asian-associated ancestry cluster than the roughly 720-donor mean. According to a later analysis, TCR association rates differed among HLA loci, with DRB1 alleles showing the most associated TCRs and HLA-C alleles showing the fewest. In the study, approximately 150 TCR beta chains were listed as associated with cytomegalovirus. Because counts were too low, roughly 18 rarely observed V segments, including chromosome 9 orphons, were left out of the earlier analysis of approximately 500 of the donors. In this cohort, only TCR beta chains were sequenced, and detectable features were limited by the absence of alpha or paired-chain data. In both the original and validation cohorts, the classifier was reported to diagnose cytomegalovirus status with high specificity and sensitivity. An association between a missense DCLRE1C variant and V-gene and J-gene trimming of TCR beta chains was found in a later genetic analysis and replicated in an independent cohort. For the cohort, immune exposure information was limited to CMV serostatus. A few of the identified cytomegalovirus-associated TCR beta chains were confirmed in vitro to be specific for cytomegalovirus antigens. In an earlier analysis of 587 of the donors, most TCR beta V segments appeared in productive rearrangements about 87% or about 30% of the time, broadly matching IMGT annotations. A group of highly shared sequence variants was considered likely to be a technical artifact of the sequencing pipeline. Several of the top co-occurrence clusters appeared to be linked to parvovirus B19, influenza, CMV and Epstein-Barr virus, according to a later analysis. The authors suggested that the approach could potentially be extended to other disease states and immunological phenotypes. In a later analysis, HLA-associated TCR beta chains were found to be more clonally expanded and to have lower generation probabilities than equally common non-associated chains. At a false discovery rate of 0.05, a later analysis linked some 17,000 TCR beta sequences to specific HLA alleles. Sequencing depth was assumed to be roughly uniform across donors in the presence/absence analyses, though that assumption may not hold. While some public TCRs were present in many individuals, most TCR sequences turned up only very rarely across donors. When HLA alleles, especially DR and DQ, strongly co-occurred, attributing TCR associations to individual alleles was difficult. Correlated functional status among segregating V segments might reflect linkage disequilibrium, but an unknown experimental factor could not be ruled out. A further reported finding was that TCR beta sequences accurately predicted the HLA-A and HLA-B alleles for most subjects in the first cohort. Because HLA typing was unavailable for some donors at each locus, only the typed subset was used in association tests.

V gives up 0 bases and J gives up 4 bases, and the segment between their germline ends measures 24 bases. The CDR3 covers 20 residues, taking in both the cysteine and the phenylalanine. The only DNA kept is the CDR3, 60 bases in frame from the first base. Worth noting for this clone: The clone's antigen remains unknown. Base quality data are lacking; no much larger clone is found one base away.

The protocol used for the library was the immunoSEQ multiplex PCR assay. For the multiplex PCR, a mixture combining 60 forward primers for TCR Vbeta segments and 13 reverse primers for TCR Jbeta segments was used. The CDR3 region of rearranged TCR beta genes was amplified from genomic DNA by a multiplex PCR assay. Amplified TCR beta libraries were sequenced as 87-base-pair reads on the Illumina HiSeq System. The study's own analysis went as follows. Across the roughly 600 repertoires, a later analysis counted roughly 77 million unique TCR beta chains, around 10 million of which were shared by at least two donors. Raw reads were error-corrected and collapsed into unique sequences with a nearest-neighbor algorithm that merged closely related sequences to remove PCR and sequencing errors. CDR3 sequences were aligned to IMGT reference sequences to assign V, D and J gene segments. Each retained sequence needed at least a six-nucleotide match to both a V gene segment and a J gene segment. Rearrangements were called productive when the CDR3 lacked stop codons and stayed in frame with V and J; all others were non-productive. CDR3 was defined by IMGT convention, running from the second conserved V-encoded cysteine to the conserved J-encoded phenylalanine. In an earlier analysis of around 600 of the donors, sequences lacking an unambiguous match to a single V gene segment were excluded. An earlier analysis of several hundred of the donors called V segments functional above 56.7% productive rearrangements and segregating when the between-donor standard deviation exceeded 5%. A statistical classification framework was built to diagnose cytomegalovirus status from the catalog of TCR beta chain sequences. In a later analysis, TCR nucleotide sequences were compared against IMGT/GENE-DB human TR gene sequences so that V and J genes could be assigned. In a later analysis, CDR3 sequences and most-parsimonious VDJ recombination scenarios were assigned using the TCRdist pipeline. In a later analysis, each TCR beta chain was defined by its CDR3 amino acid sequence together with its V-gene family, and reads without a unique V-gene family were excluded. As a way to deal with suspected cross-contamination and a sequencing artifact, a later analysis dropped under 600 nucleotide sequences that were highly shared and had low generation probability. In a later analysis, a clonal expansion index was calculated for each public chain from normalized within-repertoire ranks of inferred template counts. In a later analysis, generation probabilities were computed with a VDJ recombination model fitted to out-of-frame rearrangements, and the resulting probabilities were checked against IGoR. In a later analysis, TCR-TCR, TCR-HLA and TCR-CMV co-occurrence was scored with hypergeometric tests, and a repertoire-size bias correction was applied to TCR pairs. A later analysis estimated false discovery rates by permuting HLA or CMV assignments 20 times. In a later analysis, co-occurring TCRs were grouped using DBSCAN, and TCRdist sequence similarity was added for clustering within HLA-allele-positive subsets. For co-occurrence clustering, repertoires with fewer than 30,000 or more than 120,000 public chains were excluded, along with several repertoires with anomalous nucleotide sharing. The table comes from immuneACCESS by way of TCRdb, which keeps in-frame sequences with V and J called. Part of the clones is missing from these tables; in studies checked, under half for an unresolved V gene and the rest for unknown reasons. V, J and clone size were drawn from that table, and D and trimming were deduced from the DNA. The sample includes about 130,000 clones, with approximately 75% observed a single time. The ten largest clones add up to approximately 6% of the sample.

The cohort consisted of approximately 670 healthy bone marrow donors. Cohort members were all nominally healthy when sampled, although unrecorded immune exposures were likely present. The donor was CMV seropositive and belonged to the group of a few hundred seropositive cohort members. A peripheral blood sample was collected from each donor, and TCR beta sequencing was performed on peripheral blood mononuclear cells. The Qiagen DNeasy Blood Extraction Kit was used to extract genomic DNA from the blood cell samples. The sequenced material came from PBMCs. Here the chain combines TRBV23-1 and TRBJ2-2, with a tentative D gene TRBD1 over 5 matching bases. TRBV23-1 is placed among ORFs of uncertain function. The sequence was collected from a woman between 35 and 50 years old in good health and CMV-seropositive. This receptor has the CDR3 CASSQSINRNHPNTTGELFF. The sequenced DNA is TGCGCCAGCAGTCAATCCATCAACAGGAATCACCCGAACACCACCGGGGAGCTGTTTTTT.